These 12 T cell receptor beta chains share one sample of origin, sequenced in a study of OX40 agonist ivuxolimab in advanced cancers. The repertoire was sequenced with immunoSEQ multiplex PCR; TCRdb's copy has only in-frame clones and lacks some. The sample comprises tens of thousands of clones, about 85% of which are singletons, and more than 11% rests with the top ten. The sequencing used CD4+ or CD8+ T cells sorted from blood, collected in a trial of the OX40 agonist ivuxolimab. Every receptor here comes from an adult with an advanced solid tumor such as melanoma, head and neck, liver or kidney cancer.

The rearrangement links TRBV7-9 to TRBJ1-1; 7 bases line up with TRBD1. Looked up from germline, CDR1 is SEHNR and CDR2 is FQNEAQ (reference sequence). The CDR3 is 15 residues long. The V gene end was trimmed by 8 bases and the J gene end by 1 base; junction bases not matched to a gene: 10. The CDR3 DNA is TGTGCCAGCTCAGACACAGGGGCGGGGAACACTGAAGCTTTCTTT. It specifies CASSDTGAGNTEAFF.

V and J are TRBV27 and TRBJ1-2; D gene uncertain. This CDR3 has 13 amino acids. V lost 5 bases and J lost 4, with 11 bases in between. Germline V CDR1 and CDR2: MNHEY, SMNVEV (reference sequence). CDR3 region: CASSRGLPYGYTF. CDR3 DNA sequence: TGTGCCAGCAGTCGGGGTCTACCCTATGGCTACACCTTC.

The V and J genes are TRBV5-6 and TRBJ1-2; D gene unclear. The germline V gene encodes CDR1 SGHDT and CDR2 YYEEEE. This CDR3 comprises 12 residues. V was shortened by 0 bases and J by 8 bases, with 8 bases between the two germline ends. CDR3 DNA: TGTGCCAGCAGCTTGGGGATGCTAGGCTACACCTTC. It specifies CASSLGMLGYTF.

The table lists this clone with a count of one. This CDR3 reads CASSFQRGVTEAFF. CDR3 nucleotides: TGCGCCAGCAGCTTCCAGCGGGGGGTCACTGAAGCTTTCTTT. The chain is built from TRBV4-1 and TRBJ1-1, with D possibly TRBD1 on 5 matching bases. CDR3 length: 14 residues. Germline V gene lookup returns CDR1 MGHRA and CDR2 YSYEKL. Trimming pared 5 bases from V and 4 bases from J, leaving 14 bases between.

CDR3 amino acids: CASSLGRDSYEQYF. The CDR3 region has the DNA TGTGCCAGCAGCTTAGGCAGGGACTCCTACGAGCAGTACTTC. The chain carries TRBV13 and TRBJ2-7; possibly TRBD1 for D (5 bases). This CDR3 has 14 residues. Trimming took off 0 bases at V and 0 bases at J, with 6 bases between the two ends. The germline gives CDR1 PRHDT, CDR2 FYEKMQ (reference sequence).

This chain connects TRBV11-3 to TRBJ2-2; a possible D gene is TRBD2 (6 bases). Germline values: CDR1 SGHNT, CDR2 YENEEA. V dropped 2 bases and J dropped 6 bases, with 7 bases sitting between them. This CDR3 region has 13 residues. CDR3 bases: TGTGCCAGCAGCTTACCGGGAGCCGGGGAGCTGTTTTTT. Translating it yields CASSLPGAGELFF.

J is TRBJ2-7 and V is TRBV5-1; D tentatively fits TRBD1 or TRBD2 (6 bases each). V was cut by 3 bases and J by 5 bases, with 12 bases left in between. The CDR3 sequence is 13 residues long. Germline V gene data show CDR1 as SGHRS and CDR2 as YFSETQ. CDR3 sequence reads: CASSWRGADEQYF. CDR3 coding DNA: TGCGCCAGCAGCTGGAGGGGGGCGGACGAGCAGTACTTC.

V is TRBV11-2 and J is TRBJ2-3, with D perhaps matching TRBD1 (6 bases). The ends were cut back, 5 bases at V and 4 bases at J, with 22 bases in the middle. This CDR3 contains 17 residues. CDR1 and CDR2 (germline): SGHAT, FQNNGV. In DNA form, the CDR3 reads TGTGCCAGCAGCCCGCCTTTTGGCAGGGGAGACGCAGATACGCAGTATTTT. It is translated as CASSPPFGRGDADTQYF.

This clone showed up just a few times. V and J are TRBV10-3 and TRBJ2-6; D may be TRBD1 (5 bases). Trimming stripped 5 bases from V and 4 bases from J, with 6 bases between. This CDR3 comprises 13 residues. Germline V gene lookup returns CDR1 ENHRY and CDR2 SYGVKD. The CDR3, as DNA: TGTGCCATCAGTCCAGGGGGGGCCAACGTCCTGACTTTC. As protein: CAISPGGANVLTF.

The gene calls are TRBV15 and TRBJ2-7; 8 bases fit TRBD1. Looked up from germline, CDR1 is LNHNV and CDR2 is YYDKDF (reference sequence). V dropped 1 base and J dropped 2; count of bases not matched to a gene: 7. The CDR3 loop spans 16 amino acids. CDR3 sequence: CATSRAQGQGPYEQYF. CDR3 nucleotide sequence: TGTGCCACCAGCAGAGCGCAAGGACAGGGACCCTACGAGCAGTACTTC.

The chain uses TRBV7-9 and TRBJ1-2; perhaps TRBD1 as D (6 bases). CDR1 and CDR2 from the germline V gene are SEHNR and FQNEAQ (reference sequence). This CDR3 region has 17 residues. V lost 5 bases to trimming and J lost 2 bases, with 21 bases between them. The CDR3 region is CASSQSWAGQSNYGYTF. CDR3 DNA: TGTGCCAGCAGCCAATCCTGGGCCGGACAGAGCAACTATGGCTACACCTTC. The full variable domain, rest sourced from reference TRBV7-9 and TRBJ1-2, is DTGVSQNPRHKITKRGQNVTFRCDPISEHNRLYWYRQTLGQGPEFLTYFQNEAQLEKSRLLSDRFSAERPKGSFSTLEIQRTEQGDSAMYLCASSQSWAGQSNYGYTFGSGTRLTVV.

The chain combines TRBV9 with TRBJ2-5; D remains unclear. Germline CDR1 reads SGDLS; CDR2 reads YYNGEE. The CDR3 has 14 amino acids. V was shortened by 3 bases and J by 0 bases, with 9 bases between the two germline ends. The CDR3 DNA is TGTGCCAGCAGCGGCCAACACTACCAAGAGACCCAGTACTTC. Its translation is CASSGQHYQETQYF.